A single sample gave rise to the 8 T cell receptor beta chains below, sequenced in a study of blood T cells in healthy people across ages. A second about 6 to 12 cycle PCR used barcoded and J-beta primers. TCRdb recomputed calls from the 5' RACE reads with MiXCR, one row per CDR3 protein. The top ten hold roughly 22% of the sample, which has 700,000 or so distinct CDR3 sequences, 22% seen once. Sequenced sample: blood. All receptors derive from a man in his 70s in good health.

The rearrangement links TRBV20-1 to TRBJ2-5; weak D call: TRBD2 (6 bases). With the DNA end fitting TRBJ2-1 better, the J assignment may be wrong. The CDR3 has 16 amino acids. Germline assignment: CDR1 DFQATT and CDR2 SNEGSKA (reference sequence). CDR3 bases: TGCAGTGCTCGACATTCACTAGCTGACTCCTACAATGAGCAGTTCTTC. Protein: CSARHSLADSYNEQFF.

With regard to this clonotype: Without the conserved terminal phenylalanine or tryptophan, this CDR3 likely stems from a read error. This chain connects TRBV28 to TRBJ2-3; D call uncertain. Trimming removed 8 bases at V and 4 bases at J, with 16 bases between. The CDR3 extends over 14 amino acids. Germline CDR1 MDHEN, CDR2 SYDVKM. The CDR3 DNA reads TGTGCCAGCTCAGTAACGTTTAGGGCAGATACGCAGTATCTT. Translated: CASSVTFRADTQYL.

This clonotype was found a few times. The chain joins TRBV6-2 or TRBV6-3 to TRBJ2-5; D is undetermined. This CDR3 contains 14 residues. Trimming removed 11 bases from V and 5 bases from J, with 21 bases in between. Per germline, CDR1 MNHEY and CDR2 SVGEGT. CDR3 amino acids: CAASSSTLGETQYF. The CDR3 DNA sequence: TGTGCCGCATCCTCGTCGACCCTTGGGGAGACCCAGTACTTC.

This clonotype has a handful of counts. The chain uses TRBV29-1 and TRBJ1-5; TRBD1 agrees at 10 bases. V trimming: 4 bases; J trimming: 7 bases; junction bases outside the gene matches: 1. The CDR3 is made up of 12 amino acids. Per the germline V gene, CDR1 is SQVTM and CDR2 is ANQGSEA. CDR3 residues: CSVGQGAQPQHF. For the CDR3, the DNA is TGCAGCGTTGGACAGGGGGCACAGCCCCAGCATTTT.

This clonotype has more than one count but fewer than ten. The chain couples TRBV27 to TRBJ1-2, with a weak D call TRBD1 (5 bases). The CDR3 has 13 residues. Trimming shortened V by 5 bases and J by 3 bases, and 10 bases separated the two germline ends. Germline V gene sequence: CDR1 MNHEY, CDR2 SMNVEV (reference sequence). In DNA form, the CDR3 reads TGTGCCAGCAGTCCGACAGATTACTATGGCTACACCTTC. Its translation: CASSPTDYYGYTF.

Only a few counts were recorded for this clonotype. The rearrangement joins TRBV6-6 to TRBJ1-2, with D unresolved. Germline values: CDR1 MNHNY, CDR2 SVGAGI (reference sequence). This CDR3 region has 14 residues. The V end lost 0 bases, the J end lost 8 bases, and 13 bases lay between the germline ends. Here the CDR3 DNA reads TGTGCCAGCAGTTACTCGACCGGGGTGGAAGGCTACACCTTC. This translates into CASSYSTGVEGYTF.

In this sample, this clonotype turned up a few times. This rearrangement joins TRBV20-1 to TRBJ2-5; D is undetermined. Germline V CDR1 and CDR2: DFQATT, SNEGSKA (reference sequence). Between the trimmed V and J ends, which lost 6 bases and 1 base, there was a span of 9 bases. The CDR3 contains 12 residues. CDR3 bases: TGCAGTGCACGGGTCGGCCAAGAGACCCAGTACTTC. Amino acid sequence: CSARVGQETQYF.

This clonotype was recorded many times. The J gene is TRBJ1-1, the V gene TRBV7-9, with D uncertain. Trimming pared 7 bases from V and 1 base from J, leaving 4 bases between. Germline V lookup: CDR1 SEHNR, CDR2 FQNEAQ (reference sequence). This CDR3 comprises 11 residues. The CDR3 DNA sequence: TGTGCCAGCACTGCGAACACTGAAGCTTTCTTT. Its translation is CASTANTEAFF.